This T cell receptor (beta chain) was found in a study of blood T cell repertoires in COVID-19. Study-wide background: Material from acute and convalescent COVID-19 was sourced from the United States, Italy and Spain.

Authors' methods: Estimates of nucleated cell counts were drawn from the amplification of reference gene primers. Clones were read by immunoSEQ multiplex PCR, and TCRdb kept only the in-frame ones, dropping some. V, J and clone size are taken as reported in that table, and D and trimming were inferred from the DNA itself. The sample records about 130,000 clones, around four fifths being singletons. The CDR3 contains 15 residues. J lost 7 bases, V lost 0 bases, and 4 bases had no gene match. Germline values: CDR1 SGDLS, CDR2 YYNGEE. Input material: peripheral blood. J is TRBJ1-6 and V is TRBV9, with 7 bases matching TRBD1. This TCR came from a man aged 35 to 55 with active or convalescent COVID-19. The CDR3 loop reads CASSVDGTVNSPLHF. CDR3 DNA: TGTGCCAGCAGCGTAGATGGGACAGTAAATTCACCCCTCCACTTT. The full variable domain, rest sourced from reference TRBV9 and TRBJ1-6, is DSGVTQTPKHLITATGQRVTLRCSPRSGDLSVYWYQQSLDQGLQFLIQYYNGEERAKGNILERFSAQQFPDLHSELNLSSLELGDSALYFCASSVDGTVNSPLHFGNGTRLTVT.